These 3 T cell receptor beta chains share one sample of origin, sequenced in a study of CD8+CD57+ T cells in acquired aplastic anemia (dated 2018 in TCRdb). Sequencing took place on an Illumina HiSeq 2000. TCR beta VDJ combination and CDR3 sequence profiling used genomic DNA as the template. TCRdb applied fastp at Q25 and MiXCR to the public reads, then kept only in-frame beta chains. Merged by CDR3 protein, the rows form single entries marked with the most common genes and DNA. This sample is represented by about 220,000 distinct CDR3 sequences; around 32% of them were singletons. The ten biggest clones cover 0.95% to 1.3% of the sample. The sequencing sample was made of sorted CD4+, CD8+, or CD8+CD57+ T cells (not recorded which) from PBMCs. Receptors originate from a human donor in good health, serving as a control.

This clonotype was detected many times. V and J are TRBV7-2 and TRBJ1-2, with 8 bases fitting TRBD1. The V and J ends lost 0 bases and 0 bases, in that order; junction bases with no gene match: 3. The CDR3 covers 16 residues. CDR1 SGHTA and CDR2 FQGNSA come from the germline V gene. DNA of the CDR3: TGTGCCAGCAGCTTAGCCCCCAGGGGGCCTAACTATGGCTACACCTTC. It translates to CASSLAPRGPNYGYTF.

This clonotype has only a few counts. The chain has TRBV9 and TRBJ2-1; no firm D call. The CDR3 contains 12 residues. Germline values: CDR1 SGDLS, CDR2 YYNGEE. V was pared by 0 bases and J by 5 bases, with 3 bases between. The CDR3 reads CASSVGDNEQFF. The CDR3 DNA reads as TGTGCCAGCAGCGTAGGCGACAATGAGCAGTTCTTC.

At least ten counts were recorded for this clonotype. The genes are TRBV7-2 and TRBJ1-3; the D is unclear. Trimming pared 2 bases from V and 0 bases from J, leaving 8 bases between. Germline lookup yields CDR1 SGHTA and CDR2 FQGNSA. The CDR3 has 15 amino acids. The CDR3 loop reads CASSLFTSSGNTIYF. CDR3 bases: TGTGCCAGCAGCTTATTTACGAGCTCTGGAAACACCATATATTTT.